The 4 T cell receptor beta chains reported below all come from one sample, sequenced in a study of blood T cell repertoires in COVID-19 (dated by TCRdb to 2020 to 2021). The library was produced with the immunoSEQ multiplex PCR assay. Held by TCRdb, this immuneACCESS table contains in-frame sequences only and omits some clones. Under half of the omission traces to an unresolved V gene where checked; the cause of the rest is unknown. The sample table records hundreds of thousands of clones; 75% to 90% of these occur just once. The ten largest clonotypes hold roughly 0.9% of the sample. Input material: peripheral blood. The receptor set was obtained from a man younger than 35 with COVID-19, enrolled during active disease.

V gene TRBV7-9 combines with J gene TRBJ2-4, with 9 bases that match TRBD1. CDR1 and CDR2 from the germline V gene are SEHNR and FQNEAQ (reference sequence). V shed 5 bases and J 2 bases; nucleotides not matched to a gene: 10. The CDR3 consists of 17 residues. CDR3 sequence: CASSEGTGSGTKNIQYF. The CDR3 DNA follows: TGTGCCAGCAGCGAAGGGACAGGGTCGGGGACCAAAAACATTCAGTACTTC.

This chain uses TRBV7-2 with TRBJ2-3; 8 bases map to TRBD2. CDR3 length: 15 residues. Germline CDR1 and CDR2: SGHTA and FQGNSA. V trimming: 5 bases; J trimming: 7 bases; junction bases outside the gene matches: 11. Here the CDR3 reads CASSLTGGSVNTQYF. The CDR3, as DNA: TGTGCCAGCAGCCTCACGGGGGGGTCCGTGAATACGCAGTATTTT.

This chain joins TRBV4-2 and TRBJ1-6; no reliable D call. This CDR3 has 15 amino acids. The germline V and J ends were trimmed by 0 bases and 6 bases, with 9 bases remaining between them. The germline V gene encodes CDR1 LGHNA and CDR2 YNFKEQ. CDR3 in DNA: TGTGCCAGCAGCCAAGATCGAACTATTAATTCACCCCTCCACTTT. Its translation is CASSQDRTINSPLHF.

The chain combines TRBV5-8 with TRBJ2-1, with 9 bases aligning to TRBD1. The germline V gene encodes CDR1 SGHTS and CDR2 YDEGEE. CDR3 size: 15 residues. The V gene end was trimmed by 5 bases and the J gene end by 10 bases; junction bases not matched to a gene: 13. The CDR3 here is CASRSPGQGLEEQFF. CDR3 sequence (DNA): TGTGCCAGCAGGTCACCGGGACAGGGCCTTGAAGAGCAGTTCTTC.